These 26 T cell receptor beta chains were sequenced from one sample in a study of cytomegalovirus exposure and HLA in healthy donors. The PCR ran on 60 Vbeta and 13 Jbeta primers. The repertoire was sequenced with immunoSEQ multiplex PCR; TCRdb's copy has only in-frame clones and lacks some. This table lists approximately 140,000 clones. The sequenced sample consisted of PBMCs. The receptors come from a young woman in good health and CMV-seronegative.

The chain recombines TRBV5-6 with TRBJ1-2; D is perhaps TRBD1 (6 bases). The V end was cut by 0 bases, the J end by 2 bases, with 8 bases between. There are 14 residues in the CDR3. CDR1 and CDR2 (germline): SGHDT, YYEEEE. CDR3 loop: CASSLGTENYGYTF. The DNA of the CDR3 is TGTGCCAGCAGCTTGGGGACAGAAAACTATGGCTACACCTTC.

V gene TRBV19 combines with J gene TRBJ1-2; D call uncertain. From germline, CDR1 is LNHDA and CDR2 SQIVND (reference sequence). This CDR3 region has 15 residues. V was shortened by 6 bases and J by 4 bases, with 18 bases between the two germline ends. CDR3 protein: CASSDDQARSYGYTF. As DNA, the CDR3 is TGTGCCAGTAGCGATGATCAGGCCCGATCCTATGGCTACACCTTC.

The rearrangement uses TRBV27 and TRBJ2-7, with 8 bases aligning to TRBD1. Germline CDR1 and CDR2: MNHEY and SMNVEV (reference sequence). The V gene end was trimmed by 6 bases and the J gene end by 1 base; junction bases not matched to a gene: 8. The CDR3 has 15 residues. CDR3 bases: TGTGCCAGCAGCAGGACGGGGACAGGATCCTACGAGCAGTACTTC. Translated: CASSRTGTGSYEQYF.

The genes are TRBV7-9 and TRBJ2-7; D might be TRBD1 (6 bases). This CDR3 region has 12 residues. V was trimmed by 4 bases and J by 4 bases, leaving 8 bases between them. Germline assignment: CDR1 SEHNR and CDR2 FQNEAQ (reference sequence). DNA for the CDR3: TGTGCCAGCAGCTACAGGGATTACGAGCAGTACTTC. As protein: CASSYRDYEQYF. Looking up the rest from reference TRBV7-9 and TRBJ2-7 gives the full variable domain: DTGVSQNPRHKITKRGQNVTFRCDPISEHNRLYWYRQTLGQGPEFLTYFQNEAQLEKSRLLSDRFSAERPKGSFSTLEIQRTEQGDSAMYLCASSYRDYEQYFGPGTRLTVT.

The CDR3 nucleotides are TGTGCCAGCAGTTTACGGTTTCTTCAGGGCGAGACCCAGTACTTC. Translated, it gives CASSLRFLQGETQYF. V and J are TRBV27 and TRBJ2-5, with TRBD1 as a possible D gene (5 bases). CDR1 is MNHEY, CDR2 SMNVEV, per germline (reference sequence). Trimming left V 2 bases short and J 5 bases short, with 15 bases between. This CDR3 has 15 residues.

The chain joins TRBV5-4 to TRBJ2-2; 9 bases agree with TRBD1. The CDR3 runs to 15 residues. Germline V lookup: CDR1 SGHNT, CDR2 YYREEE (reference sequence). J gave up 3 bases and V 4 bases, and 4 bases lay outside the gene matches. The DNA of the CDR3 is TGTGCCAGCAGCCCACGGACAGGGGACACCGGGGAGCTGTTTTTT. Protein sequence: CASSPRTGDTGELFF.

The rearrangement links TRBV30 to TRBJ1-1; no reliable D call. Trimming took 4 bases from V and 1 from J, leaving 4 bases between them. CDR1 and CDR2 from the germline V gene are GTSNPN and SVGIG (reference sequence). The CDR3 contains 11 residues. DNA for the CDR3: TGTGCCTGGAACAGGAACACTGAAGCTTTCTTT. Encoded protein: CAWNRNTEAFF.

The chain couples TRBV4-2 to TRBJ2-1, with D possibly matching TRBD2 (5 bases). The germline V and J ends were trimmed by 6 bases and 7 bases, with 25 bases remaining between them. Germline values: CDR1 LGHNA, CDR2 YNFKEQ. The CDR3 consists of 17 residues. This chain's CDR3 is CASSPRGASGIENEQFF. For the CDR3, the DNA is TGTGCCAGCAGTCCCCGGGGAGCCAGCGGTATTGAAAATGAGCAGTTCTTC.

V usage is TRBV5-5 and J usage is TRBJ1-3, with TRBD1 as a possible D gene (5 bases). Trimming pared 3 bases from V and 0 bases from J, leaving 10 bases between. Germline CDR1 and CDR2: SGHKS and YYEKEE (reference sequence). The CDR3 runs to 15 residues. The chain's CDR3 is CASSSGSFSGNTIYF. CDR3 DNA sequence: TGTGCCAGCAGCTCAGGGTCCTTCTCTGGAAACACCATATATTTT.

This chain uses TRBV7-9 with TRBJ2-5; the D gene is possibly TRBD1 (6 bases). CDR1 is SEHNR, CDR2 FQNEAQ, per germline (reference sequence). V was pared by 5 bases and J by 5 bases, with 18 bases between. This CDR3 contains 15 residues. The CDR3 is CASSPPEGVEETQYF. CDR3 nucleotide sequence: TGTGCCAGCAGCCCGCCCGAGGGGGTTGAGGAGACCCAGTACTTC.

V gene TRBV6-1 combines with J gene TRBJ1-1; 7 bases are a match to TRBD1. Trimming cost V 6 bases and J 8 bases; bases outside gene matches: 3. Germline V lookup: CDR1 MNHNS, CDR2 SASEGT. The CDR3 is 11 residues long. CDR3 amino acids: CASSYRGEAFF. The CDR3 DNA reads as TGTGCCAGCAGCTACAGGGGCGAAGCTTTCTTT.

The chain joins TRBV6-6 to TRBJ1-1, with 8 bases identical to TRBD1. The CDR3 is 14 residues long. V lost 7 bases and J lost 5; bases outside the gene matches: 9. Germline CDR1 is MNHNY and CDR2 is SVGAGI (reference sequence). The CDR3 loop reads CASNQDREWTEAFF. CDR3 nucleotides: TGTGCCAGCAATCAGGACAGGGAGTGGACTGAAGCTTTCTTT.

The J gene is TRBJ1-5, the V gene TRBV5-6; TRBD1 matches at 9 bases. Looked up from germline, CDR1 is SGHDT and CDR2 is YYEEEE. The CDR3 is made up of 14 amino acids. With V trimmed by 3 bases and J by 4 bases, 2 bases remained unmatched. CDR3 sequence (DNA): TGTGCCAGCAGCTCCGGGACAGGGAATCAGCCCCAGCATTTT. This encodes CASSSGTGNQPQHF. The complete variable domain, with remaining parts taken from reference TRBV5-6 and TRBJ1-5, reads DAGVTQSPTHLIKTRGQQVTLRCSPKSGHDTVSWYQQALGQGPQFIFQYYEEEERQRGNFPDRFSGHQFPNYSSELNVNALLLGDSALYLCASSSGTGNQPQHFGDGTRLSIL.

As DNA, the CDR3 is TGTGCCATCAGTGAGTCGCGAGGAGGGTCCTACAATGAGCAGTTCTTC. Its translation: CAISESRGGSYNEQFF. V and J are TRBV10-3 and TRBJ2-1, with D possibly matching TRBD2 (6 bases). The germline CDR1 and CDR2 sequences are ENHRY and SYGVKD. The CDR3 runs 16 residues. V was cut by 0 bases and J by 1 base, with 10 bases left in between.

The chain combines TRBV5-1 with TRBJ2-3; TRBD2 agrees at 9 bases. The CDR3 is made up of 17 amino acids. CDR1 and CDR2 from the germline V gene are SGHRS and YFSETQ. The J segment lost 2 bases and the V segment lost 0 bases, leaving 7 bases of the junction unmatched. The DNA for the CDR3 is TGCGCCAGCAGCTTGGAGGGACTAGCCCGTCCCACAGATACGCAGTATTTT. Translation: CASSLEGLARPTDTQYF.

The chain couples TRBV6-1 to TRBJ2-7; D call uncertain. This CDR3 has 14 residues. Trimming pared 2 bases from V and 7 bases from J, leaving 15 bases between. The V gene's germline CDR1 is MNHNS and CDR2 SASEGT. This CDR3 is CASSEMGFVVEQYF. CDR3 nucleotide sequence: TGTGCCAGCAGTGAAATGGGCTTTGTGGTGGAGCAGTACTTC.

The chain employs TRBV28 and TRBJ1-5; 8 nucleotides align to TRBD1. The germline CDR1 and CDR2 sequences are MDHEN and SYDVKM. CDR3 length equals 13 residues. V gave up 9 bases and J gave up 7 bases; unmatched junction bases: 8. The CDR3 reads CASQDRGGQPQHF. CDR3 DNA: TGTGCCAGTCAAGACAGGGGTGGACAGCCCCAGCATTTT.

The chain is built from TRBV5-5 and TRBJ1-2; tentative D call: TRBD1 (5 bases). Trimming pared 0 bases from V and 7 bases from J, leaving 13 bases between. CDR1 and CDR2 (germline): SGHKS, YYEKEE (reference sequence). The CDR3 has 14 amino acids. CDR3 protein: CASSLDSGVLGYTF. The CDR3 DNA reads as TGTGCCAGCAGCTTGGATTCGGGGGTACTTGGCTACACCTTC.

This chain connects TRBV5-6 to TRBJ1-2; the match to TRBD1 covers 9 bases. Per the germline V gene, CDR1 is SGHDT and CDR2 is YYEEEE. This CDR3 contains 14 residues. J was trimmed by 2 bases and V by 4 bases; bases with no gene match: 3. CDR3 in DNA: TGTGCCAGCAGCAGCGGGACAGGGAACTATGGCTACACCTTC. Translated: CASSSGTGNYGYTF.

CDR3 protein: CASSLSGGGWAFF. In DNA form, the CDR3 reads TGTGCCAGCAGTCTTTCTGGGGGGGGGTGGGCTTTCTTT. This chain uses TRBV6-1 with TRBJ1-1, with D perhaps matching TRBD1 (5 bases). The germline V gene encodes CDR1 MNHNS and CDR2 SASEGT. The CDR3 has 13 amino acids. V gave up 5 bases and J gave up 11 bases, with 18 bases separating them.

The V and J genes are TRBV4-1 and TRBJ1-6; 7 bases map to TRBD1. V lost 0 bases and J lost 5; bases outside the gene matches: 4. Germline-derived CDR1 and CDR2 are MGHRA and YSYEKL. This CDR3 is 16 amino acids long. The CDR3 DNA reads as TGCGCCAGCAGCCAAGAACAGGGGACGAATAATTCACCCCTCCACTTT. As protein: CASSQEQGTNNSPLHF.

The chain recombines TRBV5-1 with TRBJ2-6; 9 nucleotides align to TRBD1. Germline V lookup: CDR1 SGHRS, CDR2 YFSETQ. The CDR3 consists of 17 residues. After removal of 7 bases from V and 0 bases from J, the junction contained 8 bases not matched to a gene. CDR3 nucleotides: TGCGCCAGCGGGGACAGGGATGGACCCTCTGGGGCCAACGTCCTGACTTTC. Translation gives CASGDRDGPSGANVLTF.

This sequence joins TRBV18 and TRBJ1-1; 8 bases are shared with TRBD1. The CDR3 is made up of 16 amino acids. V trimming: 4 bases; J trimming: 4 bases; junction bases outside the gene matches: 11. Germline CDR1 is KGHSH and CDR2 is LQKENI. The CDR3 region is CASSLQTGDRGTEAFF. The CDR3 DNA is TGTGCCAGCTCACTACAGACAGGGGACCGTGGCACTGAAGCTTTCTTT.

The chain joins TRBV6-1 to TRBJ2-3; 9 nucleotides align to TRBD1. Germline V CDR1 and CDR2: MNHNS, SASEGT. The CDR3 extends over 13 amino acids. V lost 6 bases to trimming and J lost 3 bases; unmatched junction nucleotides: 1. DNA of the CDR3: TGTGCCAGCAGGGGACAGGGTACAGATACGCAGTATTTT. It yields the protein CASRGQGTDTQYF.

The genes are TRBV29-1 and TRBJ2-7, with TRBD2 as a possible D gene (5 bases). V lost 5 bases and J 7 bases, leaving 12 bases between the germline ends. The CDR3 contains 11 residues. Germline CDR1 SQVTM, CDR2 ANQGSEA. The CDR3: CSVLVGGEQYF. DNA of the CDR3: TGCAGCGTTCTAGTTGGCGGGGAGCAGTACTTC.

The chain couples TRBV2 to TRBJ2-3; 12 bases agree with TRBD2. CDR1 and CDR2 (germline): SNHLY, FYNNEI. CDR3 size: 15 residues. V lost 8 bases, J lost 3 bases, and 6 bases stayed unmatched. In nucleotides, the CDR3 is TGTGCCAGCGGGGAGACTAGCGGGAGAACAGATACGCAGTATTTT. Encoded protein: CASGETSGRTDTQYF.